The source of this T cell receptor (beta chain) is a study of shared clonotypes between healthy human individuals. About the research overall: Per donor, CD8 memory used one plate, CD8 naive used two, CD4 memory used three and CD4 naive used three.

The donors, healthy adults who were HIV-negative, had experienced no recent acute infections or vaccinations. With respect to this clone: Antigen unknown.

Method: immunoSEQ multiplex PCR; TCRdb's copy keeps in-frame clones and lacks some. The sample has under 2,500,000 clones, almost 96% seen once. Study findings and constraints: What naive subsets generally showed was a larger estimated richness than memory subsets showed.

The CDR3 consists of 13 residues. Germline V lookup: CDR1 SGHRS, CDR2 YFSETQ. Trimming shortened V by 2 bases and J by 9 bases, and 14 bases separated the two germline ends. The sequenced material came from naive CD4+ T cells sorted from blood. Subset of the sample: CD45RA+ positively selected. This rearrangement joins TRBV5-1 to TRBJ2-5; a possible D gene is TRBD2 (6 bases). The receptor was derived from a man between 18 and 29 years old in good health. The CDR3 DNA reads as TGCGCCAGCAGCTTCGGGGGAGTCCAGGCCCAGTACTTC. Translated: CASSFGGVQAQYF.